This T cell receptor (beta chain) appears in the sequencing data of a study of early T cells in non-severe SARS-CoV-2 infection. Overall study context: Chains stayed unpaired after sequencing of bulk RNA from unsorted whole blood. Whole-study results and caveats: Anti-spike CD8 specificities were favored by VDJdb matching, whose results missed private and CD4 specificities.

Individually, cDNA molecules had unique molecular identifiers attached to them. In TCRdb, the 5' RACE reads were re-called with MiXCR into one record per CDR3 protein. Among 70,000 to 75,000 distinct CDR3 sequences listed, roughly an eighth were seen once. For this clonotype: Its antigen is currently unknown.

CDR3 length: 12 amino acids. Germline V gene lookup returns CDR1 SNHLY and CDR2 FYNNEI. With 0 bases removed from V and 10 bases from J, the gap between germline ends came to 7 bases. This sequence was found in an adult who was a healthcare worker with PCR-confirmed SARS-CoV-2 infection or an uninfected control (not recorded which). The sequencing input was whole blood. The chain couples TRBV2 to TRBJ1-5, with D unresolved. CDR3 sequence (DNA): TGTGCCAGCAGTGAAGCAGGGATTCCCCAGCATTTT. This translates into CASSEAGIPQHF. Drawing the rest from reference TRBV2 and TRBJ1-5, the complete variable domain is EPEVTQTPSHQVTQMGQEVILRCVPISNHLYFYWYRQILGQKVEFLVSFYNNEISEKSEIFDDQFSVERPDGSNFTLKIRSTKLEDSAMYFCASSEAGIPQHFGDGTRLSIL.